Listed here are 7 T cell receptor beta chains from one sample, sequenced in a study of CD8+ T cells in alopecia areata. Using CD4, CD8alpha, NKG2D, NKG2ACE and other markers, pooled cutaneous lymph node cells were sorted. cDNA serving as the sequencing template came from extracted, reverse transcribed RNA. This table comes from immunoSEQ multiplex PCR, and its TCRdb copy is limited to in-frame clones, with some not included. The repertoire yields approximately 300,000 clones, none seen only once; the top ten contain 0.9% to 1.5%. Material for sequencing was CD4+ T cells sorted from a lymph node. These receptors were taken from a C3H/HeJ mouse with alopecia areata. MHC haplotype of the mouse line: H2-k.

In this sample, this clone turned up a few times. Gene names and germline refer to mouse. Read coverage stops 4 residues before the CDR3 terminus; the germline J gene supplies the remainder. V usage is TRBV31 and J usage is TRBJ2-5, with 10 bases identical to TRBD1. Trimming cost V 3 bases and J 3 bases; bases outside gene matches: 3. Germline V gives CDR1 GKSSPN, CDR2 SITVG. The CDR3 has 14 amino acids. The sequenced part of the CDR3 DNA is TGTGCCTGGAGCCGACAGGGGGCTCAAGAC. Its protein is CAWSRQGAQD. The CDR3 as a whole reads CAWSRQGAQDTQYF.

This clone was counted only a few times. Gene names refer to mouse genes. Coverage ceases 4 residues before the CDR3 finishes, and the germline J gene fills in the end. The rearrangement joins TRBV13-3 to TRBJ2-1; 8 bases are a match to TRBD2. Losses at the gene ends were 2 bases for V and 0 bases for J; bases not matched to a gene: 4. Germline V gene sequence: CDR1 NNHDY, CDR2 SYVADS. The CDR3 has 16 amino acids. The DNA read from the CDR3 is TGTGCCAGCAGTGACTGGGGGGTCACTAACTATGCT. Translation: CASSDWGVTNYA. The whole CDR3 region reads CASSDWGVTNYAEQFF.

This clone was counted only a few times. Gene names are the mouse ones. The observed sequence ends 4 residues before the CDR3 terminus, with the missing tail filled in from the germline J gene. The same CDR3 is also encoded by other DNA sequences in this sample. The chain employs TRBV31 and TRBJ1-1; the D gene is possibly TRBD1 (5 bases). Germline CDR1 and CDR2: GKSSPN and SITVG. The CDR3 consists of 14 residues. Trimming shortened V by 0 bases and J by 0 bases, and 8 bases separated the two germline ends. CDR3 sequence: CAWSLRTSNTEVFF. The DNA read from the CDR3 is TGTGCCTGGAGTCTTAGGACATCAAACACA.

This clone was observed a handful of times. Gene names follow the mouse nomenclature. The sequence runs out 4 residues before the end of the CDR3; the remainder is reconstructed from the germline J gene. Other DNA sequences in the same sample also yield this CDR3. The chain combines TRBV5 with TRBJ1-2; TRBD1 matches 9 bases. V gave up 0 bases and J gave up 2 bases; unmatched junction bases: 1. The germline V gene encodes CDR1 LGHNA and CDR2 YNLKQL (reference sequence). The CDR3 sequence is 15 residues long. The CDR3 DNA, read in part, is TGTGCCAGCAGCCAAGAGGGACAGGGCAACTCC. Encoded protein: CASSQEGQGNS. The whole CDR3 is CASSQEGQGNSDYTF.

This clone was counted between two and nine times. These gene names are mouse names. The read ends 4 residues before the CDR3 terminus; that terminus is restored from the germline J gene. The chain recombines TRBV14 with TRBJ1-2; D is possibly TRBD1 (5 bases). V was trimmed by 2 bases and J by 0 bases, leaving 8 bases between them. The CDR3 contains 14 residues. Germline values: CDR1 SGHDT, CDR2 FRDEAV. Partial CDR3 DNA: TGTGCCAGCAGTTTGTGGGGGGCAAACTCC. Protein: CASSLWGANS. The CDR3, in full, reads CASSLWGANSDYTF.

This clone was seen a few times. Genes and germline are mouse. The read comes to an end 4 residues before the CDR3 does, leaving the germline J gene to fill in the end. J is TRBJ2-2 and V is TRBV13-2; 9 bases align to TRBD1. After removal of 6 bases from V and 3 bases from J, the junction contained 3 bases not matched to a gene. The length of the CDR3 is 14 residues. The germline gives CDR1 NNHNN, CDR2 SYGAGS (reference sequence). CDR3 DNA, as far as it was read: TGTGCCAGCGTCCGGGACAGGGACACCGGG. Encoded protein: CASVRDRDTG. The complete CDR3 sequence is CASVRDRDTGQLYF.

This clone was seen a handful of times. Here the gene names and germline are mouse. Read data end 3 residues before the CDR3 end; the end is taken from the germline J gene. V is TRBV13-1 and J is TRBJ1-6; D may be TRBD1 (5 bases). TRBJ1-6 is an ORF, and what it does is uncertain. Trimming took 5 bases from V and 6 from J, leaving 6 bases between them. In germline, CDR1 is NSHNY, CDR2 SYGAGN. This CDR3 is 12 amino acids long. The sequenced part of the CDR3 DNA is TGTGCCAGCAGCAGGGCTAATTCGCCC. Translating it yields CASSRANSP. The full CDR3 reads CASSRANSPLYF.